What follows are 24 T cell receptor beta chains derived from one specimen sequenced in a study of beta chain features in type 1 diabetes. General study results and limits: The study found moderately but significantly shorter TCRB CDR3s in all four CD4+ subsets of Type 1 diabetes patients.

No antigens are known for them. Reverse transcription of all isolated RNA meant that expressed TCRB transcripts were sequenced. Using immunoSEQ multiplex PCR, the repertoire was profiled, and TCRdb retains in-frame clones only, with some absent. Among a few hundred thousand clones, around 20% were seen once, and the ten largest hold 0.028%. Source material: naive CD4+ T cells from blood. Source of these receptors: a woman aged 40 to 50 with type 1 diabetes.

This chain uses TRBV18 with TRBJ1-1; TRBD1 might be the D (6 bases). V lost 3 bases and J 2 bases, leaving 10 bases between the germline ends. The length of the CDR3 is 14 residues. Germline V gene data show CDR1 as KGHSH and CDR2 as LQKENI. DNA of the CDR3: TGTGCCAGCTCACCGAGGACAGAAAACACTGAAGCTTTCTTT. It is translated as CASSPRTENTEAFF.

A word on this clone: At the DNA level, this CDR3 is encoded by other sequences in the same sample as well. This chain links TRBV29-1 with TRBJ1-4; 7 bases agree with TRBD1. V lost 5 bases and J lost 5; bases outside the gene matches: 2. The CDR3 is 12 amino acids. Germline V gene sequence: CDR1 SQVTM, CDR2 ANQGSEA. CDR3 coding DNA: TGCAGCGTTTGGGACAGCAATGAAAAACTGTTTTTT. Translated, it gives CSVWDSNEKLFF.

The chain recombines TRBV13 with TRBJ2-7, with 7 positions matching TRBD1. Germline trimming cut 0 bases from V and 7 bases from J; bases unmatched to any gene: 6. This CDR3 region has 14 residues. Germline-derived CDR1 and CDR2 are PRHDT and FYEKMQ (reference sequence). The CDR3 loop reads CASSLGRQGVEQYF. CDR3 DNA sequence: TGTGCCAGCAGCTTAGGCCGACAGGGAGTTGAGCAGTACTTC.

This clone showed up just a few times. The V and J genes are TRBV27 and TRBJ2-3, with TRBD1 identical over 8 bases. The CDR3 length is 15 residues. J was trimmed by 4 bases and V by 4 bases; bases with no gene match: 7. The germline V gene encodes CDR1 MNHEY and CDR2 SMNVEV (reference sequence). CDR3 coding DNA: TGTGCCAGCAGTTCAACCCGGACAGGGCCAGATACGCAGTATTTT. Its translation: CASSSTRTGPDTQYF.

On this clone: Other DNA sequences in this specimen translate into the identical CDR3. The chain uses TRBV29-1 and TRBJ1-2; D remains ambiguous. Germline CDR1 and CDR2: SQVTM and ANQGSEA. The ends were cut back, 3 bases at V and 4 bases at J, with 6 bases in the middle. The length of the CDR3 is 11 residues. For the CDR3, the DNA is TGCAGCGTTGAGGCGGTCTATGGCTACACCTTC. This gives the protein CSVEAVYGYTF. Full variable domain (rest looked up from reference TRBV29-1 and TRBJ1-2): SAVISQKPSRDICQRGTSLTIQCQVDSQVTMMFWYRQQPGQSLTLIATANQGSEATYESGFVIDKFPISRPNLTFSTLTVSNMSPEDSSIYLCSVEAVYGYTFGSGTRLTVV.

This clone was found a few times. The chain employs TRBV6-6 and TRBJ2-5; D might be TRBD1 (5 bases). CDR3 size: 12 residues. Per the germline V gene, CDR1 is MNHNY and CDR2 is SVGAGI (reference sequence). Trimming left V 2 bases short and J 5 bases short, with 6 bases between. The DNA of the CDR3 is TGTGCCAGCAGTTACGGGGCGGAGACCCAGTACTTC. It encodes CASSYGAETQYF.

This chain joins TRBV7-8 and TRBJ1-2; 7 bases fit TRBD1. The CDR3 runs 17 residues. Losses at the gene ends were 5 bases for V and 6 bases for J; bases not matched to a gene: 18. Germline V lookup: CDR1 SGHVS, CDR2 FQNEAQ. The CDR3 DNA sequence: TGTGCCAGCAGCACTAGCCCGGTACAGGGGAGTACAGATGGCTACACCTTC. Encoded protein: CASSTSPVQGSTDGYTF.

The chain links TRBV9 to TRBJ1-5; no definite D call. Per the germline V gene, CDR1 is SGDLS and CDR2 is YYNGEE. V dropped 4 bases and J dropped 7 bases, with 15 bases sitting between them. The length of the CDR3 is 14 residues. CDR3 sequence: CASSQTEAGQPQHF. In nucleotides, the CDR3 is TGTGCCAGCAGCCAAACAGAGGCGGGACAGCCCCAGCATTTT.

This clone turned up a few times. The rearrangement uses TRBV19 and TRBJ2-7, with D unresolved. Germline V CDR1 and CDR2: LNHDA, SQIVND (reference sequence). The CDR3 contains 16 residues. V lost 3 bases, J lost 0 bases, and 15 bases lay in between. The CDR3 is CASSIRRSPSSYEQYF. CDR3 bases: TGTGCCAGTAGTATCCGCAGGTCTCCGAGCTCCTACGAGCAGTACTTC.

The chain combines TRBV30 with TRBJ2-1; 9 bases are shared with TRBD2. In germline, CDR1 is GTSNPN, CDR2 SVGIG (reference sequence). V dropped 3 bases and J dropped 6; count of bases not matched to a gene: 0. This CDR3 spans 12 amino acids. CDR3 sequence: CAWRRGGNEQFF. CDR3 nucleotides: TGTGCCTGGAGGCGGGGGGGCAATGAGCAGTTCTTC. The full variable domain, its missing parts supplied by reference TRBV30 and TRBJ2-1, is SQTIHQWPATLVQPVGSPLSLECTVEGTSNPNLYWYRQAAGRGLQLLFYSVGIGQISSEVPQNLSASRPQDRQFILSSKKLLLSDSGFYLCAWRRGGNEQFFGPGTRLTVL.

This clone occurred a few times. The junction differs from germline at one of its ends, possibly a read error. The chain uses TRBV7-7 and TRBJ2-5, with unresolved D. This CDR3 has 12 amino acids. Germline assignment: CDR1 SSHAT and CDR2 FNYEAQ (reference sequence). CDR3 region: CASSLQQETQYF. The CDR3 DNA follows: TGTGCTAGCAGCTTGCAGCAAGAGACCCAGTACTTC.

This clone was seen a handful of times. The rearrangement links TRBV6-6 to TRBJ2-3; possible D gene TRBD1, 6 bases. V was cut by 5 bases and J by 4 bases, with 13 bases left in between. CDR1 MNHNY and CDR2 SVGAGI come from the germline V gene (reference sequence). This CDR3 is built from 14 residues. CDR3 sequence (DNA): TGTGCCAGCAGTGTCCCAGGGGAAGCAGATACGCAGTATTTT. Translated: CASSVPGEADTQYF.

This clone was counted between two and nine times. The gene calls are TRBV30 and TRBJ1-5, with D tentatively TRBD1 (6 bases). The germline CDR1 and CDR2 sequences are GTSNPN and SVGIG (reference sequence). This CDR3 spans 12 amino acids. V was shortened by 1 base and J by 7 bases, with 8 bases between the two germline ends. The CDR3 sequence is CAWSEGGQPQHF. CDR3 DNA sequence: TGTGCCTGGAGTGAAGGGGGACAGCCCCAGCATTTT.

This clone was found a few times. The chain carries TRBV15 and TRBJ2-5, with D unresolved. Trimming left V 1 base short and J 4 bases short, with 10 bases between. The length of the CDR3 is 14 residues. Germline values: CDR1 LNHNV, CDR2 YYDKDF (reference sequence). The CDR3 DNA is TGTGCCACCAGCAGAGTAACCGGGTCAGAGACCCAGTACTTC. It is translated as CATSRVTGSETQYF.

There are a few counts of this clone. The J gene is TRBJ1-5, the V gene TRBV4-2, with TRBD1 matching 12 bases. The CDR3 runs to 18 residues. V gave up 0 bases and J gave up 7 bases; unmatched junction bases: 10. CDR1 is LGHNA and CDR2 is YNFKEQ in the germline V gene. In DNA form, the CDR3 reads TGTGCCAGCAGCCAAGAAAGTGTGGGGACAGGGGGCGGGCAGCCCCAGCATTTT. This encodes CASSQESVGTGGGQPQHF.

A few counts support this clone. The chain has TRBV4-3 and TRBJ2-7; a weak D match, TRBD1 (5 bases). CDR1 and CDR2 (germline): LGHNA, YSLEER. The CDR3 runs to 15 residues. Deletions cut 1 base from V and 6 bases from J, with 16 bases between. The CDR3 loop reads CASSQAAGPWAEQYF. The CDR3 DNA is TGCGCCAGCAGCCAAGCGGCAGGGCCTTGGGCCGAGCAGTACTTC.

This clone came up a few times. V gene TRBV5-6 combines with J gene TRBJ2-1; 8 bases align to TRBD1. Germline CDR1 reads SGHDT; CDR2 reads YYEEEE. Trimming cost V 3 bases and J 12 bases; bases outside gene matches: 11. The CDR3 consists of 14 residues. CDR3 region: CASSSGQAQWGQFF. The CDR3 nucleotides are TGTGCCAGCAGCTCGGGACAGGCCCAGTGGGGGCAGTTCTTC.

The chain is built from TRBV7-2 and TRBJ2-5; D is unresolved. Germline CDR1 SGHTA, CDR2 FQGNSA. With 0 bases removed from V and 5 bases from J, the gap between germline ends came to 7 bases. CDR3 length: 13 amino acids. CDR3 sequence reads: CASSLAHSETQYF. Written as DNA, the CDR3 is TGTGCCAGCAGCTTAGCCCACAGCGAGACCCAGTACTTC.

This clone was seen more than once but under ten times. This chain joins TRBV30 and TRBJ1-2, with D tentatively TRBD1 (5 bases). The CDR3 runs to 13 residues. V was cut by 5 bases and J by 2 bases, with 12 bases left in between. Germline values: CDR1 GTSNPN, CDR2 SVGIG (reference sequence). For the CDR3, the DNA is TGTGCCTGGGCGGGACCCTTCAACTATGGCTACACCTTC. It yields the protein CAWAGPFNYGYTF.

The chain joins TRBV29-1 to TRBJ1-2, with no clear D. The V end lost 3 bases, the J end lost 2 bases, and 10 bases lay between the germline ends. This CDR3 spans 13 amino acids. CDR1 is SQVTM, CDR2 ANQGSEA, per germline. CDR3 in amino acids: CSVDLQLNYGYTF. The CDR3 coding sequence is TGCAGCGTTGACCTACAGCTGAACTATGGCTACACCTTC.

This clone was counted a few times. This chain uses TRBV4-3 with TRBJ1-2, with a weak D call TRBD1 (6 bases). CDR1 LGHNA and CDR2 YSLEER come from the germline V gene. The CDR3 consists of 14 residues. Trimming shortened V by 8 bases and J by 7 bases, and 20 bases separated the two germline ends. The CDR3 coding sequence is TGCGCCAGCCGAGCGGGGGCGAGGCCCGGTGGCTACACCTTC. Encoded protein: CASRAGARPGGYTF.

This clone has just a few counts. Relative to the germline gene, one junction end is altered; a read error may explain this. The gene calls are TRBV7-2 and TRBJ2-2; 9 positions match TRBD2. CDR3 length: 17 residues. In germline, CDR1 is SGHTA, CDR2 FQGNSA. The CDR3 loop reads CASTLVAGGPGTGELFF. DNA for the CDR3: TGTGCCAGCACCTTAGTGGCGGGAGGGCCCGGCACCGGGGAGCTGTTTTTT.

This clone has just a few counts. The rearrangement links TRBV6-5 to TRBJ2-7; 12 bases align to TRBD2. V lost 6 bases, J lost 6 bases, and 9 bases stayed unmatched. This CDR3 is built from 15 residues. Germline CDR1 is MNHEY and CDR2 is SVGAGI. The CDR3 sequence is CASSRGLAGSVEQYF. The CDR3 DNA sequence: TGTGCCAGCAGCAGGGGACTAGCGGGTTCCGTCGAGCAGTACTTC.

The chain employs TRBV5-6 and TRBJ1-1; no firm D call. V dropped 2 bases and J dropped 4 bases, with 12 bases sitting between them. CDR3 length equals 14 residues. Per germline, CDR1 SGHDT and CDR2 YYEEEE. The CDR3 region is CASSFRGAGTEAFF. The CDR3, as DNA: TGTGCCAGCAGCTTTCGGGGAGCGGGCACTGAAGCTTTCTTT. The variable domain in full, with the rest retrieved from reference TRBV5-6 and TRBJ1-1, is DAGVTQSPTHLIKTRGQQVTLRCSPKSGHDTVSWYQQALGQGPQFIFQYYEEEERQRGNFPDRFSGHQFPNYSSELNVNALLLGDSALYLCASSFRGAGTEAFFGQGTRLTVV.